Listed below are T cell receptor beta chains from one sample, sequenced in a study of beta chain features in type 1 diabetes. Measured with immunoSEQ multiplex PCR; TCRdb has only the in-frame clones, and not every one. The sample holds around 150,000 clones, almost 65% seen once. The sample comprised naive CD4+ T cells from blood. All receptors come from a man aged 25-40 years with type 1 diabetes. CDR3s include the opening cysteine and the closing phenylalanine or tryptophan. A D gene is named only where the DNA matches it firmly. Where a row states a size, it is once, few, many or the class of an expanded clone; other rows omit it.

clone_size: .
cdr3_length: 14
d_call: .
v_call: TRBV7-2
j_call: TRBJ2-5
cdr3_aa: CASREWDSVETQYF
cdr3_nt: TGTGCCAGCAGGGAATGGGACTCCGTCGAGACCCAGTACTTC

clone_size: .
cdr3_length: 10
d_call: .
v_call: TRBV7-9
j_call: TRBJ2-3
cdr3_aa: CASREDLGYF
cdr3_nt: TGTGCCAGCCGCGAGGATCTAGGGTATTTT

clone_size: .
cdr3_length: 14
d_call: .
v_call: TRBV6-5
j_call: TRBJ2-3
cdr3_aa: CASSSRDHRDTQYF
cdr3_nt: TGTGCCAGCAGCTCCAGGGACCACCGGGATACGCAGTATTTT

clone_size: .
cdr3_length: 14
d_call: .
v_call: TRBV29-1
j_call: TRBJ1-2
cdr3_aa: CSVGIGVANYGYTF
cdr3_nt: TGCAGCGTTGGTATCGGGGTCGCTAACTATGGCTACACCTTC

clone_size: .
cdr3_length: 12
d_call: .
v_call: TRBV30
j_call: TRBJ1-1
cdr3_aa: CAWSSGNTEAFF
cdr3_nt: TGTGCCTGGAGCTCTGGAAACACTGAAGCTTTCTTT

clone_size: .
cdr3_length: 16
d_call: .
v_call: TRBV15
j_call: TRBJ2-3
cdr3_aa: CATSRDGGTNADTQYF
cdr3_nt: TGTGCCACCAGCAGAGATGGGGGAACGAATGCAGATACGCAGTATTTT

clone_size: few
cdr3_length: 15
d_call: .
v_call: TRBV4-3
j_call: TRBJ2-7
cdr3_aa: CASSQEWGVGNEQYF
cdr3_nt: TGCGCCAGCAGCCAAGAGTGGGGGGTTGGGAACGAGCAGTACTTC

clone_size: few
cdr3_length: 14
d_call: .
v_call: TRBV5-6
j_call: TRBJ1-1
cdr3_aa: CASSLGQVNTEAFF
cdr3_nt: TGTGCCAGCAGCTTGGGACAGGTGAACACTGAAGCTTTCTTT

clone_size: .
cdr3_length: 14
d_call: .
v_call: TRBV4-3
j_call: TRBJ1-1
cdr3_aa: CASSQEHGNTEAFF
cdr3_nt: TGCGCCAGCAGCCAAGAACACGGGAACACTGAAGCTTTCTTT

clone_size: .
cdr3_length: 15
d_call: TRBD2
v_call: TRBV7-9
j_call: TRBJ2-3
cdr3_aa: CASSSGLATTDTQYF
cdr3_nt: TGTGCCAGCAGCTCCGGACTAGCGACGACAGATACGCAGTATTTT

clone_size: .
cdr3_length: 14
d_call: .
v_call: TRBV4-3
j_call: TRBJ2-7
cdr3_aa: CASSQDLGGYEQYF
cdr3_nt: TGCGCCAGCAGCCAAGATTTAGGGGGCTACGAGCAGTACTTC

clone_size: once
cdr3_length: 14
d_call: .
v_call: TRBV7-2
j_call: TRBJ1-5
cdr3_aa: CASSRTGNNQPQHF
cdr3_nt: TGTGCCAGCAGCCGAACAGGGAACAATCAGCCCCAGCATTTT

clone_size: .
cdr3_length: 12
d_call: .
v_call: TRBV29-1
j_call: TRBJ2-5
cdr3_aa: CSVESFGETQYF
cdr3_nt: TGCAGCGTTGAAAGTTTTGGAGAGACCCAGTACTTC

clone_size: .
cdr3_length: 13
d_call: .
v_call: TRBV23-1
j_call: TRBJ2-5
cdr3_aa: CASSQDGGETQYF
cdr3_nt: TGCGCCAGCAGTCAAGACGGGGGAGAGACCCAGTACTTC

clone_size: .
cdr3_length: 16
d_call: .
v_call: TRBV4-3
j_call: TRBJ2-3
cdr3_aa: CASSHFEGGQGDTQYF
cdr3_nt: TGCGCCAGCAGCCATTTCGAGGGGGGCCAGGGAGATACGCAGTATTTT

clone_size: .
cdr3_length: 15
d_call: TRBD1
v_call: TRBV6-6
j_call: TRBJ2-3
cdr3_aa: CASSYWDRSTDTQYF
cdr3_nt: TGTGCCAGCAGTTACTGGGACAGGAGCACAGATACGCAGTATTTT

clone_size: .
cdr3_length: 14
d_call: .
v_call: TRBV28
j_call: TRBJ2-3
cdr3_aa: CASSSASRTDTQYF
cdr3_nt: TGTGCCAGCAGTTCAGCATCTCGTACAGATACGCAGTATTTT

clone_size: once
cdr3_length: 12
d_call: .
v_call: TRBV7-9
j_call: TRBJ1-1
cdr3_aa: CASSLARAEAFF
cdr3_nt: TGTGCCAGCAGCTTAGCGCGAGCTGAAGCTTTCTTT

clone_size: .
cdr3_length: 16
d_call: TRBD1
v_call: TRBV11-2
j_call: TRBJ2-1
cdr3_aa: CASSTYRGSSYNEQFF
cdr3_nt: TGTGCCAGCAGCACGTACAGGGGCAGCTCCTACAATGAGCAGTTCTTC

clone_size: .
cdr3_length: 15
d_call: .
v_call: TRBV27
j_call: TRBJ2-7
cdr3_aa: CASSFSRVLSREQYF
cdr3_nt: TGTGCCAGCAGTTTTTCCAGGGTATTGTCGAGGGAGCAGTACTTC

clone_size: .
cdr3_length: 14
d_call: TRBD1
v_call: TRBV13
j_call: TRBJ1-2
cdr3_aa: CASSLTTGAGGYTF
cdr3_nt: TGTGCCAGCAGCCTAACGACAGGGGCTGGTGGCTACACCTTC

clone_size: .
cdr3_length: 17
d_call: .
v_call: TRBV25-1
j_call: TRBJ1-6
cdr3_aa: CASSESLEVGFNSPLHF
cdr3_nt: TGTGCCAGCAGTGAATCTTTGGAAGTAGGGTTCAATTCACCCCTCCACTTT

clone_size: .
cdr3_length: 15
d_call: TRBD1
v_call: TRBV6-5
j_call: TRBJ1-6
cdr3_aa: CASSYSRTGDSPLHF
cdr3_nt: TGTGCCAGCAGTTACTCGAGGACAGGGGATTCACCCCTCCACTTT

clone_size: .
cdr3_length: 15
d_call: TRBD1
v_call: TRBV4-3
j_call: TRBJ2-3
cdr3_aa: CASSQGQGAGDTQYF
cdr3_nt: TGCGCCAGCAGCCAAGGACAGGGGGCGGGAGATACGCAGTATTTT

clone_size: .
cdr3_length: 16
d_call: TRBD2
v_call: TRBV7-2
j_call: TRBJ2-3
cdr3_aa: CASSLGGGGFTDTQYF
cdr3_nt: TGTGCCAGCAGCTTAGGAGGCGGGGGGTTCACAGATACGCAGTATTTT

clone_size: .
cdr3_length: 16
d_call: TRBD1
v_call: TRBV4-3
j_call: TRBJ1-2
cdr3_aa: CASSHPIQGPNYGYTF
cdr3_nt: TGCGCCAGCAGCCATCCGATACAGGGGCCTAACTATGGCTACACCTTC

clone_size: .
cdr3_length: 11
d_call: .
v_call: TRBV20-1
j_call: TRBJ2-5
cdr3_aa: CSAERQETQYF
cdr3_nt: TGCAGTGCTGAGCGTCAAGAGACCCAGTACTTC

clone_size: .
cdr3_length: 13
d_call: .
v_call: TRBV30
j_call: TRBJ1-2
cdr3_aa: CAWTLNSNYGYTF
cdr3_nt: TGTGCCTGGACCTTGAACTCTAACTATGGCTACACCTTC

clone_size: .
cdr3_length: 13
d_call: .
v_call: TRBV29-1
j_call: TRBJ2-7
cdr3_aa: CSGVAGLSYEQYF
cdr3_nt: TGCAGCGGTGTGGCCGGCCTATCCTACGAGCAGTACTTC

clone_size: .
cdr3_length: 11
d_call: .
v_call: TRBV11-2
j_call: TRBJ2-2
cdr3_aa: CASTRGGELFF
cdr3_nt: TGTGCCAGCACCAGAGGCGGGGAGCTGTTTTTT

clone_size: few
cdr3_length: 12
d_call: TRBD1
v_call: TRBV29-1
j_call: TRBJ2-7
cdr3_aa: CSAGQGAYEQYF
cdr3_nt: TGCAGCGCCGGACAGGGTGCCTACGAGCAGTACTTC

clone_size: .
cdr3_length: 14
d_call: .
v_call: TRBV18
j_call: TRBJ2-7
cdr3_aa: CASSPGAPRDEQYF
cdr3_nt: TGTGCCAGCTCACCAGGAGCTCCTCGGGACGAGCAGTACTTC

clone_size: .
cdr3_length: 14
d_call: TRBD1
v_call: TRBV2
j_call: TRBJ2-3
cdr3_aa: CASSQQGSTDTQYF
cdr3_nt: TGTGCCAGCAGTCAACAGGGGAGCACAGATACGCAGTATTTT

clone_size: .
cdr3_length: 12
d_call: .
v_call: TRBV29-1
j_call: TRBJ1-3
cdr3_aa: CSAVNLGNTIYF
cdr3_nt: TGCAGCGCTGTCAATCTTGGAAACACCATATATTTT

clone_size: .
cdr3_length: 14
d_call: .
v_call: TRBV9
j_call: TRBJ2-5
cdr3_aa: CASSVQGFQETQYF
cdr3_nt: TGTGCCAGCAGCGTACAGGGTTTCCAAGAGACCCAGTACTTC

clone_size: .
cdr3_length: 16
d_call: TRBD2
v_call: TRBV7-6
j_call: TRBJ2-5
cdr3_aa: CASRLTSGGPQETQYF
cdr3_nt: TGTGCCAGCAGACTTACTAGCGGGGGCCCCCAAGAGACCCAGTACTTC

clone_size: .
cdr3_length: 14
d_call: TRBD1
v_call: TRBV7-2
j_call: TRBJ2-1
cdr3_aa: CASSSDRADNEQFF
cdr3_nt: TGTGCCAGCAGCTCGGACAGGGCCGATAATGAGCAGTTCTTC

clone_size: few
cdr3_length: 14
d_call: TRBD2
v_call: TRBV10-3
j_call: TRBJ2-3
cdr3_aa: CAISVGGGTDTQYF
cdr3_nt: TGTGCCATCAGTGTAGGCGGGGGAACAGATACGCAGTATTTT

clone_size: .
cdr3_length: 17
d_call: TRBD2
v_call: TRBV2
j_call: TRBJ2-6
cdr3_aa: CASSILAGSSGANVLTF
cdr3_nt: TGTGCCAGCAGTATACTAGCGGGGAGCTCTGGGGCCAACGTCCTGACTTTC

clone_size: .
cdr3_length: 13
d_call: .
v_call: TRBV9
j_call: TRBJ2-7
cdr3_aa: CASSVGHTYEQYF
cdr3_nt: TGTGCCAGCAGCGTAGGCCACACCTACGAGCAGTACTTC

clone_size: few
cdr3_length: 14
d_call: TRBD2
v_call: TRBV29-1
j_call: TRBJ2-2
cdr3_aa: CSVVTSGSTGELFF
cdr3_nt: TGCAGCGTTGTCACTAGCGGAAGCACCGGGGAGCTGTTTTTT

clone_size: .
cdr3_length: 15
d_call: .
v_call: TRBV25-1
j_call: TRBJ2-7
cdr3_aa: CASSARPDNRGGQYF
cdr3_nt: TGTGCCAGCAGTGCTCGGCCGGACAACAGAGGTGGGCAGTACTTC

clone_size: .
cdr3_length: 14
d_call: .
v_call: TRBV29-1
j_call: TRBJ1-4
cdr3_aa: CSVAERVTNEKLFF
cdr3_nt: TGCAGCGTGGCGGAAAGGGTGACTAATGAAAAACTGTTTTTT